What follows is one T cell receptor beta chain and its context. The V end lost 0 bases, the J end lost 7 bases, and 13 bases lay between the germline ends. Germline V gives CDR1 KGHSH, CDR2 LQKENI. This CDR3 spans 14 amino acids. Every bit of the isolated RNA underwent reverse transcription, so sequencing read expressed TCRB transcripts. Only in-frame clones appear in the TCRdb table, and some are missing; sequencing was by immunoSEQ multiplex PCR. The table shows under 50,000 clones, with 51% occurring only once. The data are from a study of beta chain features in type 1 diabetes. All of the sorted populations showed purity greater than 95%.

Sequencing was carried out using Tregs from blood. This TCR came from a woman between 18 and 29 years old in good health. V gene TRBV18 combines with J gene TRBJ2-7; perhaps TRBD2 as D (6 bases). In DNA form, the CDR3 reads TGTGCCAGCTCACCACCGGCGGGATGGCAGGAGCAGTACTTC. Encoded protein: CASSPPAGWQEQYF. Full variable domain (missing parts from reference TRBV18 and TRBJ2-7): NAGVMQNPRHLVRRRGQEARLRCSPMKGHSHVYWYRQLPEEGLKFMVYLQKENIIDESGMPKERFSAEFPKEGPSILRIQQVVRGDSAAYFCASSPPAGWQEQYFGPGTRLTVT.